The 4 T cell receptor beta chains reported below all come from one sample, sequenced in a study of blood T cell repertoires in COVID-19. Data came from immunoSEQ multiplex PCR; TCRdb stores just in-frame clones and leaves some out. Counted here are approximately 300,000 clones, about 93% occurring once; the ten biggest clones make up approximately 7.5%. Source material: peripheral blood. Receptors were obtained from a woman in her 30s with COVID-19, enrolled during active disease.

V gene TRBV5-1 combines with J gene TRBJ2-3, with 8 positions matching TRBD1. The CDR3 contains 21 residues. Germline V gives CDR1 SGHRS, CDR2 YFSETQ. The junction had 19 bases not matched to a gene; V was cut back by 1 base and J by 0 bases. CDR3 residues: CASSLSSGGGRSTLSTDTQYF. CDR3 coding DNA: TGCGCCAGCAGCTTGAGCTCAGGGGGCGGCAGATCCACCCTAAGCACAGATACGCAGTATTTT.

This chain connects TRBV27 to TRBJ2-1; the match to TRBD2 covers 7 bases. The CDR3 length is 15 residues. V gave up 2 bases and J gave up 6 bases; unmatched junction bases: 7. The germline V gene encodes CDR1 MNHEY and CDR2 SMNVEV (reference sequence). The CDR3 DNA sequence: TGTGCCAGCAGTTTAGGAGGGAGGGCCCTCAATGAGCAGTTCTTC. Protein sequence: CASSLGGRALNEQFF.

As DNA, the CDR3 is TGTGCCAGCAGTTACAGTAGGGGGCTTGACGAGCAGTACTTC. It codes for CASSYSRGLDEQYF. V gene TRBV6-2 or TRBV6-3 combines with J gene TRBJ2-7; 7 bases line up with TRBD1. The junction had 6 bases not matched to a gene; V was cut back by 2 bases and J by 5 bases. Germline CDR1 and CDR2: MNHEY and SVGEGT. This CDR3 is 14 amino acids long.

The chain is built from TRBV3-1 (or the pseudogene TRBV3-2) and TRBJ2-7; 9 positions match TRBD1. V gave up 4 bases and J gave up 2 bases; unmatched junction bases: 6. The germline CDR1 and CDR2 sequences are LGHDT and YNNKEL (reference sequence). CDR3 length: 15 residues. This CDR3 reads CASSPVGQGPYEQYF. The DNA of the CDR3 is TGTGCCAGCAGCCCGGTGGGACAGGGACCCTACGAGCAGTACTTC.